The rows below give T cell receptor beta chains drawn from one sample of a study of PD-1 blockade in classical Hodgkin lymphoma. Produced via immunoSEQ multiplex PCR; TCRdb's table is partial and in-frame only. The repertoire holds some 10,000 clones, 65% to 90% seen once, with around 14% in the top ten. Sequencing was done on a sample of CD8+ T cells from blood. Receptors originate from a human donor with classical Hodgkin lymphoma. CDR3s leave out the opening cysteine and the closing phenylalanine or tryptophan. The D gene is left open where the match is weak.

v_call	j_call	d_call	cdr3_aa
TRBV27	TRBJ2-7	-	ASSLTRGQFRGEQY
TRBV19	TRBJ1-2	-	ASTPVATAYGYT
TRBV29-1	TRBJ2-3	TRBD1	SAAPTGLASTDTQY
TRBV7-8	TRBJ2-7	TRBD1	ASSITGASSYEQY
TRBV9	TRBJ2-3	TRBD2	ASSGRGDTDTQY
TRBV4-3	TRBJ2-3	-	ASSQDLGTGLQDTQY
TRBV7-2	TRBJ1-3	-	ASSKGAGAGNTIY
TRBV27	TRBJ1-3	TRBD1	ASSLTGGRNTIY
TRBV29-1	TRBJ2-7	-	SVSDGSSYEQY
TRBV7-2	TRBJ2-2	-	ASSVGGYTGELF
TRBV10-1	TRBJ1-1	TRBD1	ASSEQTGEWTEAF
TRBV5-6	TRBJ2-7	TRBD1	ASSLTGAPYEQY
TRBV11-2	TRBJ2-1	TRBD1	ASSFYRGSNNEQF
TRBV9	TRBJ2-1	TRBD2	ASSVTGTTYNEQF
TRBV6-9	TRBJ2-7	-	ASSYSNTTDYEQY
TRBV27	TRBJ1-2	-	ASSLSPNYGYT
TRBV7-8	TRBJ2-5	TRBD2	ASSSKRGNQETQY
TRBV5-5	TRBJ1-5	TRBD1	ASSSGQASNQPQH
TRBV4-1	TRBJ1-6	TRBD1	ASSHLFGQAGNSPLH
TRBV18	TRBJ2-5	-	ASRVEGQETQY
TRBV25-1	TRBJ2-7	-	ASTDGTYEQY
TRBV27	TRBJ2-5	-	ASTVWGPLGETQY
TRBV7-9	TRBJ2-1	TRBD2	ASSPSGGGTPSSYNEQF
TRBV9	TRBJ2-2	TRBD1	ASSGTGNTGELF
TRBV10-2	TRBJ1-4	-	ASSGGRVTNEKLF
TRBV4-1	TRBJ2-2	-	ASSQVLGELF
TRBV29-1	TRBJ2-5	-	SVGGLVGAGAIQETQY
TRBV18	TRBJ2-7	-	ASSHDSSYEQY
TRBV5-1	TRBJ2-1	TRBD1	ASTGTGTYNEQF
TRBV6-5	TRBJ1-1	-	ASSYREHTEAF
TRBV2	TRBJ1-5	-	ASSDSSRPQH
TRBV7-2	TRBJ2-3	-	ASSPTDQLATDTQY
TRBV28	TRBJ1-5	-	ATKSGQNSNQPQH
TRBV7-9	TRBJ1-4	TRBD1	ASSPRDRNEKLF
TRBV2	TRBJ2-1	-	ASSVAGVYNEQF
TRBV19	TRBJ2-7	-	ASSHPPGGGSYEQY
TRBV2	TRBJ2-7	TRBD2	ASSEWRGSSYEQY
TRBV19	TRBJ2-7	TRBD1	ASSTGTGSTRTFYEQY
TRBV27	TRBJ2-7	TRBD1	ASSPTGGASYEQY
TRBV6-1	TRBJ2-7	-	ASSEEGRSYEQY
TRBV28	TRBJ1-6	-	ASSFLGSTPPLH
TRBV7-2	TRBJ1-5	-	ASSSRDSNQPQH
TRBV5-4	TRBJ2-6	TRBD1	ASSSGTVPSGANVLT